The clone carrying this T cell receptor beta chain was detected a few times. Its antigen remains unknown. The sample originates from a study of T cell repertoires in cytomegalovirus infection. Study-level background: The public TCR beta signatures pointed to both CMV infection and matching HLA type. The study, taken as a whole, reports: CMV-specific TCR beta clonotypes restricted by HLA-C dominated the ex vivo response. Identification of carriers of CMV plus the relevant HLA was performed using cumulative public TCR beta family frequency.

Trimming stripped 5 bases from V and 4 bases from J, with 13 bases between. CDR1 is MNHNS and CDR2 is SASEGT in the germline V gene. There are 14 residues in the CDR3. TCRdb itself ran the reads through MiXCR, one entry per CDR3 protein. This table holds 150,000 to 200,000 distinct CDR3 sequences, under 30% found once. The clonotype comes from a human donor in good health (CMV status not recorded). Some clones in this sample may be carry-over from other donors' samples. The chain recombines TRBV6-1 with TRBJ2-3; D may be TRBD1 (6 bases). Sequenced input: PBMCs. DNA of the CDR3: TGTGCCAGCAGTCAACAGGGCGACGCAGATACGCAGTATTTT. This sequence encodes CASSQQGDADTQYF.